Listed here are 2 T cell receptor beta chains from one sample, sequenced in a study of blood T cell repertoires in COVID-19. TCRdb's table, derived via immunoSEQ multiplex PCR, lists solely in-frame clones and lacks some. The sample has roughly 380,000 clones; roughly four fifths are singletons. Sequencing was carried out using peripheral blood. The source is a human donor with acute or convalescent COVID-19. The donor label of this sample is uncertain.

The chain uses TRBV12-5 and TRBJ1-2, with 8 nucleotides matching TRBD1. Trimming took 0 bases from V and 1 from J; bases not matched to a gene: 7. The germline CDR1 and CDR2 sequences are LGHNT and FRNRAP. This CDR3 is built from 17 residues. The CDR3 DNA follows: TGTGCTAGTGGTTTGGTAGCAGGGGGCCCTATTAACTATGGCTACACCTTC. It yields the protein CASGLVAGGPINYGYTF.

The chain couples TRBV2 to TRBJ1-5; TRBD1 matches at 8 bases. V trimming: 7 bases; J trimming: 1 base; junction bases outside the gene matches: 6. The CDR3 has 15 amino acids. Per the germline V gene, CDR1 is SNHLY and CDR2 is FYNNEI. CDR3 residues: CASTLTGVSNQPQHF. The DNA for the CDR3 is TGTGCCAGCACCCTGACAGGGGTCAGCAATCAGCCCCAGCATTTT.